This TCR beta chain is drawn from a study of graft-versus-host responses after intestinal transplantation (dated by TCRdb to the early 2020s). Some background on the complete study: The transplants that recipients received were multivisceral, liver-intestinal, or isolated intestinal. The cohort enrolled 20 to 30 intestinal transplant recipients, one of whom was a retransplant, and 3 patients without pretransplant specimens were excluded. All recipients received anti-thymocyte globulin induction followed by maintenance tacrolimus and steroids for about three years. A peak of at least 4% donor T cells among recipient peripheral blood mononuclear cells was the definition used for donor T cell macrochimerism. Rather than being sequenced by the commercial service, samples from a few later patients were sequenced in-house on an Illumina MiSeq and processed with MiXCR. Alloreactive clones were identified by sequencing pre-transplant mixed lymphocyte reaction products and comparing these products with unstimulated pre-transplant donor and recipient T cells. Bulk TCR-beta CDR3 sequencing was used to track graft-versus-host and host-versus-graft alloreactive T cell clones in the graft, circulation and bone marrow after intestinal transplantation. Results and caveats for the whole study, not just this receptor: Early after transplant, peak levels of circulating GvH clones were associated with declines in HvG clones. GvH clones were found in recipient bone marrow, and some of the GvH clones appeared earlier in ileal mucosa or blood, which is consistent with an intestinal mucosal origin. The conclusions were limited by the relatively low number and heterogeneity of the intestinal transplant patients. Patients with donor T cell macrochimerism had high GvH to HvG T cell clonal ratios in their allografts.

From its cysteine to its phenylalanine, the CDR3 spans 15 amino acids. Only CDR3 DNA remains: 45 bases, in frame from the first base. At the junction V is shortened by 0 bases and J by 3 bases, with 12 bases in between. The germline V gene specifies SNHLY as CDR1 and FYNNEI as CDR2. After transplant, bone marrow was aspirated from the posterior iliac crest or from another site chosen by the physician. Libraries were built with the immunoSEQ multiplex PCR assay. For most patients, genomic DNA was subjected to high-throughput TCR-beta CDR3 sequencing by Adaptive Biotechnologies. Per the authors' processing: Adaptive's ImmunoSEQ software was the source of the TCR sequencing data for 18 patients, while a few other patients were processed with MiXCR and VDJtools. CDR3 nucleotide sequences shared by donor and recipient were removed because the origin of these sequences could not be assigned. Alloreactive clones required at least 2-fold expansion over unstimulated cells and minimum CFSE-low frequency of 0.002% (template counts) or 0.001% (read counts). A clone was considered mappable if detected in the sequenced pre-transplant spleen, lymph node, or MLR CFSE-low populations of the donor or recipient. The cumulative frequency of alloreactive clones was calculated as a percentage of all sequences, weighted by copy number. TCRdb provides this immuneACCESS table in a form limited to in-frame rearrangements. Some clones are lacking; in checked studies, under half of them reflect an unresolved V gene, and why the rest are absent is not known. That table furnishes V, J and clone size, whereas the DNA furnished D and trimming. In this sample the table shows roughly 14,000 clones, around 87% of which occur a single time. Over 6.5% of the sample is taken by the ten largest.

About this clone: The target of this receptor is not known. No base-level quality is on record; no much larger clone is a single base apart.

This chain joins TRBV2 to TRBJ2-7, with the D gene call left open. This sample comprised bone marrow, obtained around 120 days after intestinal transplantation. The TCR originated in a human patient who received an intestinal transplant, so some T cells may come from the graft donor. Here the CDR3 is given as CASSEALVGNYEQYF. The DNA is as follows: TGTGCCAGCAGTGAAGCGCTGGTAGGGAACTACGAGCAGTACTTC.